What follows are 2 T cell receptor beta chains derived from one specimen sequenced in a study of OX40 agonist ivuxolimab in advanced cancers. The assay was immunoSEQ multiplex PCR, and TCRdb's table has in-frame clones only and misses some. The data show about 25,000 clones, with around 86% seen just once and 40% to 55% held by the top ten. Sequenced here: CD4+ or CD8+ T cells sorted from blood, sampled in a trial of the OX40 agonist ivuxolimab. The receptors stem from an adult with an advanced solid tumor such as melanoma, head and neck, liver or kidney cancer.

The chain links TRBV11-2 to TRBJ2-1; a possible D gene is TRBD1 (6 bases). CDR3 length: 13 residues. V was trimmed by 5 bases and J by 7 bases, leaving 12 bases between them. CDR1 and CDR2 from the germline V gene are SGHAT and FQNNGV. The CDR3 nucleotides read TGTGCCAGCAGCCTCCAAGGGGGAAATGAGCAGTTCTTC. Amino acid sequence: CASSLQGGNEQFF.

This chain joins TRBV27 and TRBJ2-5; 9 bases line up with TRBD2. J lost 5 bases, V lost 5 bases, and 6 bases had no gene match. Germline V CDR1 and CDR2: MNHEY, SMNVEV (reference sequence). The CDR3 spans 14 residues. The CDR3 coding sequence is TGTGCCAGCAGTCCCGGACTAGCGTGGGAGACCCAGTACTTC. Amino acids: CASSPGLAWETQYF.